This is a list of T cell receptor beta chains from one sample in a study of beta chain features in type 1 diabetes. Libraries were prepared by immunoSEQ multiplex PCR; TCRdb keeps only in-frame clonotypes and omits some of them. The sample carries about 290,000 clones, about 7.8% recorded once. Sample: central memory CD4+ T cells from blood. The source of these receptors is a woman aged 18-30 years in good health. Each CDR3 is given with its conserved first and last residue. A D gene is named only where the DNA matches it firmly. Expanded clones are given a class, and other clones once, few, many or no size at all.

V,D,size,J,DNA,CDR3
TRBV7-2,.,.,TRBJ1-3,TGTGCCAGCAGCTCCACAGGTATATCTGGAAACACCATATATTTT,CASSSTGISGNTIYF
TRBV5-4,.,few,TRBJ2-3,TGTGCCAGCAGCCTCGGGACTGTGGACACAGATACGCAGTATTTT,CASSLGTVDTDTQYF
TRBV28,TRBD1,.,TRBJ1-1,TGTGCCAGCAGTTCTCCCGGACAGGGGTACACTGAAGCTTTCTTT,CASSSPGQGYTEAFF
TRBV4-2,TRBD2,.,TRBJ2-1,TGTGCCAGCAGCCAAATACCGGGACTAGTGAGGGAGCAGTTCTTC,CASSQIPGLVREQFF
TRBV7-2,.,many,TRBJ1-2,TGTGCCAGCAGCGTTGGAACCGGGACATCTAGTGGCTACACCTTC,CASSVGTGTSSGYTF
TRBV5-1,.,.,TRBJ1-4,TGCGCCAGCAGCTTGGGGATGGGAACTAATGAAAAACTGTTTTTT,CASSLGMGTNEKLFF
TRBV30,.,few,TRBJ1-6,TGTGCCTGGAGTGTCCCGGACAGCATCTATAATTCACCCCTCCACTTT,CAWSVPDSIYNSPLHF
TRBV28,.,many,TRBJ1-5,TGTGCCAGCAGTTTTAGGCAGCCCCAGCATTTT,CASSFRQPQHF
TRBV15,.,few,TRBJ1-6,TGTGCCACCAGCAGAGATCGCCAGGGAGGCTCCTATAATTCACCCCTCCACTTT,CATSRDRQGGSYNSPLHF
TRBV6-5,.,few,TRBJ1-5,TGTGCCAGCAGTCCCGATTGGAATCAGCCCCAGCATTTT,CASSPDWNQPQHF
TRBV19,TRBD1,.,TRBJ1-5,TGTGCCAGTAGCCACAGGGGAGATCAGCCCCAGCATTTT,CASSHRGDQPQHF
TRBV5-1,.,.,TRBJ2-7,TGCGCCAGCATGGTAAGTCCGACGGGCTCCTACGAGCAGTACTTC,CASMVSPTGSYEQYF
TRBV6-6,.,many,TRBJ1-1,TGTGCCAGCAGACCGCCGGGACGGCAGAACACTGAAGCTTTCTTT,CASRPPGRQNTEAFF
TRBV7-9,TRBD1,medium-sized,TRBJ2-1,TGTGCCAGCAGCCGTGGGACAGGGGGCTACAATGAGCAGTTCTTC,CASSRGTGGYNEQFF
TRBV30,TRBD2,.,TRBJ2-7,TGTGCCTGGAGCGCCCCGGGGACTAGCGGCCTCTCCTACGAGCAGTACTTC,CAWSAPGTSGLSYEQYF
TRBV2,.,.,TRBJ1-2,TGTGCCAGCAGTGAGTCCTACTCCGGCAGGGAAGGCTACACCTTC,CASSESYSGREGYTF
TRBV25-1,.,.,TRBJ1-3,TGTGCCAGCAGTGAATCGATAGCTGGAAACACCATATATTTT,CASSESIAGNTIYF
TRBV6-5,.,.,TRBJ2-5,TGTGCCAGCAGAAACAGGGGAGGTGGAGGGGAGACCCAGTACTTC,CASRNRGGGGETQYF
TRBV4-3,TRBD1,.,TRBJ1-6,TGCGCCAGCAGCCGCGACAGGGTTGAATCACCCCTCCACTTT,CASSRDRVESPLHF
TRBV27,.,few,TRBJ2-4,TGTGCCAGCAGATCCCTACAGGGTAGGAACATTCAGTACTTC,CASRSLQGRNIQYF
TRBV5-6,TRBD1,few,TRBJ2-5,TGTGCCAGCAGCTTAGGGGGACAGGCGCCAGAAGAGACCCAGTACTTC,CASSLGGQAPEETQYF
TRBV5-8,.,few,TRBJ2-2,TGTGCCAGCAGCAGAAAACAGGGCCGGGCCGGGGAGCTGTTTTTT,CASSRKQGRAGELFF